This T cell receptor (beta chain) was recovered during a study of blood T cell repertoires in COVID-19. Generated by immunoSEQ multiplex PCR, the TCRdb table keeps only in-frame clones and is missing some. This sample has roughly 350,000 clones, with approximately 90% found just once. The receptor was derived from a woman between 18 and 29 years old who had recovered from COVID-19. The source material was peripheral blood.

The CDR3 reads CASSPDLGGASWSPLHF. CDR3 DNA sequence: TGTGCCAGCAGCCCCGACCTAGGGGGGGCAAGTTGGTCACCCCTCCACTTT. V and J are TRBV3-1 (or the pseudogene TRBV3-2) and TRBJ1-6, with D maybe TRBD1 (6 bases). V was clipped by 4 bases and J by 10 bases, with 23 bases between them. Germline CDR1 reads LGHDT; CDR2 reads YNNKEL (reference sequence). The CDR3 consists of 17 residues.